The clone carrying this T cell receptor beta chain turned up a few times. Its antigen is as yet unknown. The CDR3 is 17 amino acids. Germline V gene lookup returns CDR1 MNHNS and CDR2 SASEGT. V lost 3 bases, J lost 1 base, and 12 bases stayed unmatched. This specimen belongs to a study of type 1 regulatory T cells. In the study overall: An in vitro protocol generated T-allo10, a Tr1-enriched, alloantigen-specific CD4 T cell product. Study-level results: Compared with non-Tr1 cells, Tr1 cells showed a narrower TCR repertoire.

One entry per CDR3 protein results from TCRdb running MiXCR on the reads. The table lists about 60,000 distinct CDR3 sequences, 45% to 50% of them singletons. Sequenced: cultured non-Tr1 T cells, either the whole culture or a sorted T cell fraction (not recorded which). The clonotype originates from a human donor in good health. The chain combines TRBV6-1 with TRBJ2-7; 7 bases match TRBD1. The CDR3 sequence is CASSDPYRDRRSYEQYF. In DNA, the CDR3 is TGTGCCAGCAGTGACCCCTACCGGGACAGAAGGTCCTACGAGCAGTACTTC.